This TCR beta chain was sequenced for a study of blood T cell repertoires in COVID-19 (TCRdb year 2020). In terms of the full investigation: The collaborator samples originated in the United States, Italy and Spain and spanned the acute and convalescent phases of COVID-19. Samples came from the ongoing ImmuneRACE study (first 160 participants) plus 1,254 subjects from 6 global collaborators. The repertoires were released in a freely available public database intended as a resource for research on the immune response to SARS-CoV-2. The prospective study material was composed of cDNA or gDNA derived from T cells, B-cell-depleted T cells, or PBMCs. Where available, HLA class I and class II types were taken from metadata supplied by the sample provider and were not determined by assay-based typing. Subjects who had been exposed to COVID-19, were actively infected with it, or had recovered from it provided the deeply sampled blood TCRbeta repertoires that made up the dataset. Sample metadata almost always included a de-identified subject ID, COVID-19 status, age in years and sex.

The immunoSEQ Assay, a bias-controlled multiplex PCR, was used to amplify TCRbeta CDR3 regions from genomic DNA. Turning to the authors' computational methods: The number of nucleated cells in each sample was estimated from the amplification of reference gene primers within the assay. Sequence reads were collapsed and filtered to measure the absolute abundance of every unique TCRbeta CDR3 rearrangement. Productive Simpson clonality was computed per sample as the square root of Simpson's diversity index over productive rearrangements. Entries here come from immuneACCESS through TCRdb and include only in-frame sequences with V and J called. Some clones fail to appear in such tables; in the studies checked, an unresolved V gene covers under half of the shortfall, and the cause of the remainder is unknown. Clone size and V and J calls were adopted from that table, with D and trimming inferred from the DNA. Counted in this sample were roughly 250,000 clones; more than 80% of them appeared once. The ten largest clones take up roughly 3.6% of the sample.

The collaborating institutions used their own protocols to collect whole blood in K2EDTA tubes. For TCRbeta analysis, collaborators shipped samples in one of three forms: frozen whole blood, isolated PBMCs, or DNA extracted from either of those sample types. The study at large found these results: Clinical and demographic metadata were provided uncurated, with the amount varying by source and participant.

Relative to germline, V is missing 10 bases and J is missing 4 bases, with 12 bases of the junction outside any gene match. CDR1 and CDR2 are drawn from the germline V gene (reference sequence): LNHDA, SQIVND. The CDR3 runs 16 residues from the cysteine to the phenylalanine. Only the CDR3 part of the read is kept: 48 bases, read in frame from the first base. The table lists this clone with a count of one. The specificity of this receptor is unknown. The record has no base qualities; no much larger clone is one base away. This receptor was obtained from a middle-aged woman with acute or convalescent COVID-19. The chain couples TRBV19 to TRBJ2-1; TRBD2 fits 11 bases in the junction. The sample was peripheral blood. Here is the DNA: TGTGCCACCCGAACGGGAACTAGCGGGGGATACAATGAGCAGTTCTTC. Protein translation: CATRTGTSGGYNEQFF.